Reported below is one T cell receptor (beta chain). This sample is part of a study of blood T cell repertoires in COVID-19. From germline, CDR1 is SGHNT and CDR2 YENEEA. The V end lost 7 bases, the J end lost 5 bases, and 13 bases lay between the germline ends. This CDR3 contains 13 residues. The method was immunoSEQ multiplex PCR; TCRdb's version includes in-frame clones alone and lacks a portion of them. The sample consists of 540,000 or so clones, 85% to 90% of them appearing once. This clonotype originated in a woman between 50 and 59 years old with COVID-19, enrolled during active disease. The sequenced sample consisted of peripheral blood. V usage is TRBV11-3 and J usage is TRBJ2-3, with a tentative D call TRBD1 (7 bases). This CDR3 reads CASKEGAGDTQYF. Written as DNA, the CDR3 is TGTGCCAGCAAGGAGGGGGCAGGAGATACGCAGTATTTT.